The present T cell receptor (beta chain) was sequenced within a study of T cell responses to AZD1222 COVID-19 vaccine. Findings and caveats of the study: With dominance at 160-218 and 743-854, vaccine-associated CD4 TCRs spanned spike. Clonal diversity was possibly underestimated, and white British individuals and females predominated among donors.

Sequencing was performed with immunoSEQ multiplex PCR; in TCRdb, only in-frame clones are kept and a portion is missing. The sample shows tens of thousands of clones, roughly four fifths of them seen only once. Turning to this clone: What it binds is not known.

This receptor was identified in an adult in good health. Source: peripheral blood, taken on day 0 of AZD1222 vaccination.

CDR3 region: CASSQDITSGGTTYEQYF. In nucleotides, the CDR3 is TGTGCCAGCAGCCAAGATATAACTAGCGGGGGAACTACCTACGAGCAGTACTTC. The chain joins TRBV4-2 to TRBJ2-7, with 11 bases identical to TRBD2. The CDR3 length is 18 residues. The germline CDR1 and CDR2 sequences are LGHNA and YNFKEQ. Trimming removed 0 bases from V and 2 bases from J; junction bases left unmatched: 9.